This TCR beta chain was identified in a study of blood T cell repertoires in COVID-19. Study at large: PBMCs, B-cell-depleted T cells, or T cells were the source of the cDNA or gDNA that made up the material.

In the original processing: Estimated nucleated cell counts came from reference gene primer amplification. Only in-frame clones appear in the TCRdb table, and some are missing; sequencing was by immunoSEQ multiplex PCR. V, J and clone size were drawn from that table, and D and trimming were deduced from the DNA. The sample holds around 120,000 clones, more than 75% seen once. The TCR sequence derives from a human donor in a cohort sampled during active COVID-19. The sample taken for sequencing was peripheral blood.

CDR3 residues: CASSPRTGAGGYTF. The DNA of the CDR3 is TGTGCCAGCAGCCCCAGAACAGGGGCCGGTGGCTACACCTTC. V gene TRBV6-5 combines with J gene TRBJ1-2; 7 nucleotides match TRBD1. The germline CDR1 and CDR2 sequences are MNHEY and SVGAGI. The CDR3 length is 14 residues. V shed 6 bases and J 7 bases; nucleotides not matched to a gene: 11.